The rows below give T cell receptor beta chains drawn from one sample of a study of B cell selection in AIRE deficiency. Clones were sequenced by immunoSEQ multiplex PCR, and TCRdb holds only the in-frame ones, with some missing. Here the sample spans 20,000 to 25,000 clones, approximately 94% being singletons. The material sequenced was Tregs sorted from PBMCs. The receptor source for this set is a human donor with AIRE deficiency. The CDR3 runs from the conserved cysteine through the conserved F or W. Each record gives: CDR3 protein, CDR3 DNA, J gene, V gene, clone size, D gene. The D gene is left open where the match is weak. The size of a clone is reported for some rows only, either as once, few or many, or as a class for expanded clones.

CDR3aa: CAWSVGLLEQYF
CDR3nt: TGTGCCTGGAGTGTAGGCCTTCTCGAGCAGTACTTC
j_gene: TRBJ2-7
v_gene: TRBV30
abundance: NA
d_gene: NA

CDR3aa: CASSVGGSLDTQYF
CDR3nt: TGTGCCAGCAGCGTAGGCGGCTCTCTGGATACGCAGTATTTT
j_gene: TRBJ2-3
v_gene: TRBV9
abundance: NA
d_gene: NA

CDR3aa: CASQDHRGFNQPQHF
CDR3nt: TGTGCCAGCCAGGACCACCGCGGCTTCAATCAGCCCCAGCATTTT
j_gene: TRBJ1-5
v_gene: TRBV6-4
abundance: NA
d_gene: NA

CDR3aa: CASSIRTGSEKLFF
CDR3nt: TGTGCCAGTAGTATCCGGACAGGGTCGGAAAAACTGTTTTTT
j_gene: TRBJ1-4
v_gene: TRBV19
abundance: NA
d_gene: TRBD1

CDR3aa: CASGPGTPDTQYF
CDR3nt: TGTGCCAGCGGGCCCGGGACCCCAGATACGCAGTATTTT
j_gene: TRBJ2-3
v_gene: TRBV27
abundance: once
d_gene: NA

CDR3aa: CASSLIWTGTSSGANVLTF
CDR3nt: TGTGCCAGCAGCTTGATTTGGACAGGGACTTCCTCTGGGGCCAACGTCCTGACTTTC
j_gene: TRBJ2-6
v_gene: TRBV5-6
abundance: NA
d_gene: TRBD1

CDR3aa: CSVSGPHYGYTF
CDR3nt: TGCAGCGTGAGCGGGCCCCACTATGGCTACACCTTC
j_gene: TRBJ1-2
v_gene: TRBV29-1
abundance: NA
d_gene: NA

CDR3aa: CASSFWRGTDTQYF
CDR3nt: TGTGCCAGCAGTTTTTGGCGGGGGACAGATACGCAGTATTTT
j_gene: TRBJ2-3
v_gene: TRBV27
abundance: NA
d_gene: TRBD2

CDR3aa: CASSLGTSSNTGELFF
CDR3nt: TGTGCCAGCAGCCTCGGGACTTCATCGAACACCGGGGAGCTGTTTTTT
j_gene: TRBJ2-2
v_gene: TRBV25-1
abundance: NA
d_gene: NA

CDR3aa: CASSWGDLQGQFF
CDR3nt: TGTGCCAGCAGTTGGGGGGACCTTCAAGGCCAGTTCTTC
j_gene: TRBJ2-1
v_gene: TRBV27
abundance: NA
d_gene: NA

CDR3aa: CASSPLSGQETQYF
CDR3nt: TGTGCCAGCTCACCACTGAGCGGGCAAGAGACCCAGTACTTC
j_gene: TRBJ2-5
v_gene: TRBV18
abundance: NA
d_gene: NA

CDR3aa: CASSPTGLNNEQFF
CDR3nt: TGTGCCAGCAGCCCCACAGGGTTGAACAATGAGCAGTTCTTC
j_gene: TRBJ2-1
v_gene: TRBV7-3
abundance: NA
d_gene: NA

CDR3aa: CASSLMRGEETQYF
CDR3nt: TGTGCCAGCAGCTTGATGAGGGGCGAAGAGACCCAGTACTTC
j_gene: TRBJ2-5
v_gene: TRBV5-6
abundance: NA
d_gene: NA

CDR3aa: CASSQDRGEGGYEQYF
CDR3nt: TGCGCCAGCAGCCAAGATAGGGGGGAGGGAGGCTACGAGCAGTACTTC
j_gene: TRBJ2-7
v_gene: TRBV4-3
abundance: NA
d_gene: NA

CDR3aa: CASSPRAGTANSPLHF
CDR3nt: TGTGCCAGCAGCCCGCGGGCCGGGACAGCAAATTCACCCCTCCACTTT
j_gene: TRBJ1-6
v_gene: TRBV4-2
abundance: NA
d_gene: TRBD1

CDR3aa: CASSPFSWTSGSDTQYF
CDR3nt: TGTGCCAGCTCACCTTTCTCTTGGACTAGCGGATCAGATACGCAGTATTTT
j_gene: TRBJ2-3
v_gene: TRBV18
abundance: few
d_gene: TRBD2

CDR3aa: CASSYVRDRGGRELFF
CDR3nt: TGTGCCAGCAGTTATGTCCGGGACAGGGGTGGGCGGGAGCTGTTTTTT
j_gene: TRBJ2-2
v_gene: TRBV6-6
abundance: NA
d_gene: TRBD1

CDR3aa: CASTVWGGDTGELFF
CDR3nt: TGTGCCAGCACTGTGTGGGGAGGGGACACCGGGGAGCTGTTTTTT
j_gene: TRBJ2-2
v_gene: TRBV27
abundance: NA
d_gene: TRBD2

CDR3aa: CASSSQGGHYTF
CDR3nt: TGTGCCAGCAGCTCTCAGGGGGGCCACTACACCTTC
j_gene: TRBJ1-2
v_gene: TRBV11-2
abundance: NA
d_gene: TRBD1

CDR3aa: CASSTNGVNTGELFF
CDR3nt: TGTGCCAGCAGCACAAATGGAGTAAACACCGGGGAGCTGTTTTTT
j_gene: TRBJ2-2
v_gene: TRBV7-3
abundance: NA
d_gene: NA

CDR3aa: CASSWYVNTEAFF
CDR3nt: TGTGCCAGCAGTTGGTACGTGAACACTGAAGCTTTCTTT
j_gene: TRBJ1-1
v_gene: TRBV28
abundance: NA
d_gene: NA

CDR3aa: CASSSGPMGMGNHEQYF
CDR3nt: TGTGCCAGTAGTTCAGGCCCCATGGGAATGGGGAACCACGAGCAGTACTTC
j_gene: TRBJ2-7
v_gene: TRBV19
abundance: once
d_gene: NA

CDR3aa: CASSFGVSYNEQFF
CDR3nt: TGTGCCAGCAGTTTCGGTGTCTCCTACAATGAGCAGTTCTTC
j_gene: TRBJ2-1
v_gene: TRBV27
abundance: NA
d_gene: NA

CDR3aa: CASSVVKGEQYF
CDR3nt: TGTGCCAGCAGCGTAGTTAAGGGTGAGCAGTACTTC
j_gene: TRBJ2-7
v_gene: TRBV9
abundance: NA
d_gene: NA

CDR3aa: CASSPPGTGAYGYTF
CDR3nt: TGTGCCAGCAGCCCACCCGGGACAGGAGCCTATGGCTACACCTTC
j_gene: TRBJ1-2
v_gene: TRBV9
abundance: once
d_gene: TRBD1

CDR3aa: CASRRGGNQPQHF
CDR3nt: TGTGCCAGCAGGAGGGGTGGCAATCAGCCCCAGCATTTT
j_gene: TRBJ1-5
v_gene: TRBV28
abundance: NA
d_gene: NA

CDR3aa: CASSLGWGRGRTDTQYF
CDR3nt: TGTGCCAGCAGCTTAGGCTGGGGCAGGGGGCGAACAGATACGCAGTATTTT
j_gene: TRBJ2-3
v_gene: TRBV5-6
abundance: NA
d_gene: TRBD1

CDR3aa: CASSPLQGSIEQYF
CDR3nt: TGTGCCAGCTCACCACTACAGGGGAGCATCGAGCAGTACTTC
j_gene: TRBJ2-7
v_gene: TRBV18
abundance: once
d_gene: TRBD1

CDR3aa: CASRRLAGGPSGTGELFF
CDR3nt: TGTGCCAGCAGAAGACTAGCGGGAGGGCCCTCAGGCACCGGGGAGCTGTTTTTT
j_gene: TRBJ2-2
v_gene: TRBV27
abundance: NA
d_gene: TRBD2

CDR3aa: CASSEAAGRTDTQYF
CDR3nt: TGTGCCAGCAGTGAAGCGGCGGGCCGCACAGATACGCAGTATTTT
j_gene: TRBJ2-3
v_gene: TRBV6-1
abundance: NA
d_gene: NA

CDR3aa: CASSPRGIQETQYF
CDR3nt: TGTGCCAGCAGCCCCCGAGGGATCCAAGAGACCCAGTACTTC
j_gene: TRBJ2-5
v_gene: TRBV7-2
abundance: NA
d_gene: NA

CDR3aa: CATHKDGRRGYGYTF
CDR3nt: TGTGCCACCCATAAGGACGGACGAAGAGGGTATGGCTACACCTTC
j_gene: TRBJ1-2
v_gene: TRBV28
abundance: NA
d_gene: NA